These 26 T cell receptor beta chains were all obtained from the same sample, sequenced in a study of cytomegalovirus exposure and HLA in healthy donors. A multiplex PCR was run with 60 Vbeta primers and 13 Jbeta primers. Libraries were prepared by immunoSEQ multiplex PCR; TCRdb keeps only in-frame clonotypes and omits some of them. The sample has 95,000 to 100,000 clones, about 80% seen once. The source material was PBMCs. The receptors here all came from a man aged 35 to 55 in good health and CMV-seronegative.

The chain couples TRBV19 to TRBJ2-1, with 10 positions matching TRBD2. After removal of 5 bases from V and 4 bases from J, the junction contained 8 bases not matched to a gene. Per germline, CDR1 LNHDA and CDR2 SQIVND (reference sequence). The CDR3 is made up of 16 amino acids. The CDR3 region has the DNA TGTGCCAGTAGTGGCGGAGGAGCGGGGGGGTACAATGAGCAGTTCTTC. This translates into CASSGGGAGGYNEQFF.

The gene calls are TRBV14 and TRBJ2-1; 11 bases fit TRBD2. CDR3 length: 16 residues. Trimming removed 0 bases from V and 4 bases from J; junction bases left unmatched: 2. Germline-derived CDR1 and CDR2 are SGHDN and FVKESK. The CDR3 sequence is CASSQDLAGGYNEQFF. DNA of the CDR3: TGTGCCAGCAGCCAAGATCTAGCGGGAGGATACAATGAGCAGTTCTTC.

The CDR3: CASSQERESGNTIYF. DNA of the CDR3: TGCGCCAGCAGCCAAGAGAGGGAATCTGGAAACACCATATATTTT. The chain has TRBV4-3 and TRBJ1-3, with no clear D. Germline CDR1 LGHNA, CDR2 YSLEER. The CDR3 is 15 residues long. With 0 bases removed from V and 1 base from J, the gap between germline ends came to 7 bases.

The chain combines TRBV9 with TRBJ2-1, with 9 bases fitting TRBD2. Germline V gives CDR1 SGDLS, CDR2 YYNGEE. The V and J ends lost 0 bases and 7 bases, in that order; junction bases with no gene match: 5. The CDR3 loop spans 15 amino acids. This CDR3 is CASSVGSGRKNEQFF. For the CDR3, the DNA is TGTGCCAGCAGCGTAGGTAGCGGGAGAAAGAATGAGCAGTTCTTC.

The genes are TRBV27 and TRBJ2-7, with 8 nucleotides matching TRBD2. CDR1 MNHEY and CDR2 SMNVEV come from the germline V gene (reference sequence). V was pared by 6 bases and J by 1 base, with 8 bases of the junction left unmatched. This CDR3 comprises 15 residues. The CDR3 sequence: CASRPGREASYEQYF. The CDR3, as DNA: TGTGCCAGCAGGCCCGGGAGGGAGGCTTCCTACGAGCAGTACTTC.

The rearrangement links TRBV5-1 to TRBJ2-7; 10 bases are a match to TRBD2. The V and J ends lost 7 bases and 7 bases, in that order; junction bases with no gene match: 11. The CDR3 is 14 amino acids. Germline loops: CDR1 SGHRS, CDR2 YFSETQ. CDR3 bases: TGCGCCAGCCAAAGCGGGGGGGGCCCCGGGGAGCAGTACTTC. Its protein product is CASQSGGGPGEQYF.

J is TRBJ1-1 and V is TRBV19, with D hard to call. V was shortened by 4 bases and J by 4 bases, with 16 bases between the two germline ends. The CDR3 extends over 15 amino acids. Germline CDR1 reads LNHDA; CDR2 reads SQIVND (reference sequence). CDR3 sequence reads: CASSKADWMVTEAFF. The CDR3 DNA is TGTGCCAGTAGTAAGGCGGACTGGATGGTCACTGAAGCTTTCTTT.

The chain has TRBV9 and TRBJ2-3, with D uncertain. Germline lookup yields CDR1 SGDLS and CDR2 YYNGEE. CDR3 length: 15 residues. Trimming left V 3 bases short and J 2 bases short, with 13 bases between. The CDR3 reads CASSALKRNTDTQYF. The CDR3 DNA reads as TGTGCCAGCAGCGCCCTAAAGCGCAACACAGATACGCAGTATTTT.

A note on this clone: Compared with germline, one end of the junction differs, possibly owing to a read error. The rearrangement uses TRBV7-9 and TRBJ1-5, with D tentatively TRBD1 (6 bases). Germline V CDR1 and CDR2: SEHNR, FQNEAQ (reference sequence). The CDR3 runs 16 residues. CDR3 DNA: TGTTCCAGCAGCTTAGGCGCAGGGGCCGGCAATCAGCCCCAGCATTTT. Protein: CSSSLGAGAGNQPQHF.

V gene TRBV5-1 combines with J gene TRBJ2-5, with TRBD1 matching over 7 bases. CDR3 length equals 13 residues. After removal of 4 bases from V and 4 bases from J, the junction contained 4 bases not matched to a gene. Per the germline V gene, CDR1 is SGHRS and CDR2 is YFSETQ. CDR3 amino acids: CASSTGVLETQYF. In nucleotides, the CDR3 is TGCGCCAGCAGCACAGGGGTCCTAGAGACCCAGTACTTC.

This rearrangement joins TRBV29-1 to TRBJ2-7; the D gene is possibly TRBD1 (6 bases). V was shortened by 4 bases and J by 5 bases, with 12 bases between the two germline ends. The CDR3 covers 12 residues. Germline V gene data show CDR1 as SQVTM and CDR2 as ANQGSEA. CDR3 protein: CSVGQVLHEQYF. CDR3 nucleotides: TGCAGCGTTGGACAGGTTTTGCACGAGCAGTACTTC.

The chain carries TRBV4-2 and TRBJ2-1, with 7 positions matching TRBD1. V lost 7 bases and J lost 2; bases outside the gene matches: 8. Germline V gives CDR1 LGHNA, CDR2 YNFKEQ. The CDR3 runs 15 residues. The CDR3 coding sequence is TGTGCCAGCACCTTCAGACAGGGAACCTACAATGAGCAGTTCTTC. Translating it yields CASTFRQGTYNEQFF.

This sequence joins TRBV5-5 and TRBJ2-3, with 9 nucleotides matching TRBD2. Losses at the gene ends were 2 bases for V and 0 bases for J; bases not matched to a gene: 7. Germline V lookup: CDR1 SGHKS, CDR2 YYEKEE (reference sequence). CDR3 length: 17 amino acids. CDR3 sequence reads: CASSFFSSGVSTDTQYF. The CDR3 DNA is TGTGCCAGCAGCTTTTTTTCTAGCGGGGTTAGCACAGATACGCAGTATTTT.

This chain links TRBV4-3 with TRBJ2-3; tentatively, D is TRBD1 (5 bases). The CDR3 is made up of 15 amino acids. The V gene lost 1 base and the J gene lost 3 bases, with 11 bases spanning the gap. The germline CDR1 and CDR2 sequences are LGHNA and YSLEER. Here the CDR3 DNA reads TGCGCCAGCAGCCAAGTTCGGGCAGGGACAGATACGCAGTATTTT. It translates to CASSQVRAGTDTQYF.

Only one count was recorded for this clone. The rearrangement uses TRBV7-2 and TRBJ2-5; 9 bases align to TRBD1. In germline, CDR1 is SGHTA, CDR2 FQGNSA. This CDR3 is built from 17 residues. V gave up 5 bases and J gave up 1 base; unmatched junction bases: 11. CDR3 residues: CASSPDRGGYVQETQYF. The DNA for the CDR3 is TGTGCCAGCAGCCCGGACAGGGGCGGATACGTCCAAGAGACCCAGTACTTC.

The V call is TRBV7-3, the J call TRBJ2-5, with a weak D call TRBD2 (7 bases). From germline, CDR1 is SGHTA and CDR2 FQGTGA. This CDR3 has 16 residues. V lost 4 bases and J 1 base, leaving 16 bases between the germline ends. CDR3 region: CASSYLAGAGQETQYF. CDR3 DNA: TGTGCCAGCAGCTATCTGGCGGGGGCGGGCCAAGAGACCCAGTACTTC.

The V gene is TRBV11-3, the J gene TRBJ2-2; 8 bases match TRBD2. This CDR3 contains 17 residues. With V trimmed by 4 bases and J by 5 bases, 12 bases remained unmatched. Germline loops: CDR1 SGHNT, CDR2 YENEEA. The CDR3, as DNA: TGTGCCAGCAGCTCACACCCCGCCGGGGGGGAAACCGGGGAGCTGTTTTTT. This encodes CASSSHPAGGETGELFF.

This clone was detected only once. The chain combines TRBV15 with TRBJ2-5, with D maybe TRBD2 (5 bases). The CDR3 sequence is 13 residues long. The germline gives CDR1 LNHNV, CDR2 YYDKDF (reference sequence). Trimming took off 5 bases at V and 2 bases at J, with 9 bases between the two ends. In nucleotides, the CDR3 is TGTGCCACCAGCGTCGGGGTTCAAGAGACCCAGTACTTC. This sequence encodes CATSVGVQETQYF. Looking up the rest from reference TRBV15 and TRBJ2-5 gives the full variable domain: DAMVIQNPRYQVTQFGKPVTLSCSQTLNHNVMYWYQQKSSQAPKLLFHYYDKDFNNEADTPDNFQSRRPNTSFCFLDIRSPGLGDTAMYLCATSVGVQETQYFGPGTRLLVL.

The chain is built from TRBV18 and TRBJ2-5, with 7 bases fitting TRBD1. Germline V gene lookup returns CDR1 KGHSH and CDR2 LQKENI. J was trimmed by 4 bases and V by 3 bases; bases with no gene match: 8. The CDR3 spans 15 residues. The CDR3 region has the DNA TGTGCCAGCTCACCTCCCGGACAGGCTACAGAGACCCAGTACTTC. Its translation is CASSPPGQATETQYF.

V gene TRBV2 combines with J gene TRBJ2-1; 8 nucleotides match TRBD2. CDR3 length equals 12 residues. Germline CDR1 is SNHLY and CDR2 is FYNNEI. Trimming took 10 bases from V and 5 from J; bases not matched to a gene: 4. DNA for the CDR3: TGTGCCACAGGACTAGCCCACAATGAGCAGTTCTTC. This encodes CATGLAHNEQFF.

This clone turned up a few times. V and J are TRBV29-1 and TRBJ1-2; D perhaps matches TRBD1 (5 bases). Germline lookup yields CDR1 SQVTM and CDR2 ANQGSEA. The V end lost 7 bases, the J end lost 8 bases, and 11 bases lay between the germline ends. CDR3 size: 10 residues. In DNA form, the CDR3 reads TGCAGCGCCGGGACTGGGGGCTACACCTTC. This codes for CSAGTGGYTF.

The rearrangement joins TRBV28 to TRBJ1-1, with a weak D call TRBD1 (5 bases). V was clipped by 4 bases and J by 3 bases, with 12 bases between them. This CDR3 is 14 amino acids long. The germline V gene has CDR1 MDHEN and CDR2 SYDVKM. CDR3 DNA: TGTGCCAGCAGTTACAGGACCCCTTACACTGAAGCTTTCTTT. It yields the protein CASSYRTPYTEAFF.

The V and J genes are TRBV6-5 and TRBJ1-2; a possible D gene is TRBD1 (5 bases). Deletions cut 2 bases from V and 6 bases from J, with 10 bases between. The CDR3 is 13 residues long. CDR1 MNHEY and CDR2 SVGAGI come from the germline V gene. This CDR3 reads CASSYSQGHGYTF. CDR3 nucleotides: TGTGCCAGCAGTTACAGCCAGGGTCATGGCTACACCTTC.

This clone has more than one count but fewer than ten. The rearrangement uses TRBV7-9 and TRBJ1-2, with 10 bases aligning to TRBD1. Germline V CDR1 and CDR2: SEHNR, FQNEAQ (reference sequence). The CDR3 sequence is 13 residues long. Losses at the gene ends were 1 base for V and 12 bases for J; bases not matched to a gene: 5. Here the CDR3 DNA reads TGTGCCAGCAGCTTAGGGGGACAGGGGTTAGACACCTTC. This gives the protein CASSLGGQGLDTF.

The sample holds a few counts of this clone. The V and J genes are TRBV5-1 and TRBJ1-4; 7 bases map to TRBD1. V lost 0 bases, J lost 8 bases, and 10 bases stayed unmatched. Germline loops: CDR1 SGHRS, CDR2 YFSETQ. The CDR3 has 16 amino acids. The CDR3 bases are TGCGCCAGCAGCTTGGCAGGCGGCAGGGGGAACGAAAAACTGTTTTTT. Translated, it gives CASSLAGGRGNEKLFF.

A few counts support this clone. The CDR3 DNA follows: TGTGCCAGCAGTTTATATCTAGGAGAGACCCAGTACTTC. This gives the protein CASSLYLGETQYF. V and J are TRBV27 and TRBJ2-5, with D hard to call. V gave up 1 base and J gave up 4 bases, with 7 bases separating them. From germline, CDR1 is MNHEY and CDR2 SMNVEV (reference sequence). CDR3 length: 13 amino acids.